One sample yielded the 19 T cell receptor beta chains listed below, sequenced in a study of response to subunit inactivated influenza vaccine. TCRdb called the RT-PCR reads again in MiXCR, with one record for every CDR3 protein. The data hold approximately 700,000 distinct CDR3 sequences, with approximately 14% observed a single time. The sample was PBMCs from blood, taken 11 to 12 days after vaccination. The receptors derive from a man aged 45 to 65 who received an inactivated influenza vaccine.

This clonotype turned up a few times. The V call is TRBV9, the J call TRBJ1-2, with D possibly matching TRBD1 (5 bases). V was shortened by 0 bases and J by 2 bases, with 11 bases between the two germline ends. CDR3 length equals 15 residues. CDR1 is SGDLS, CDR2 YYNGEE, per germline. The CDR3: CASSVDGHRNYGYTF. The DNA of the CDR3 is TGTGCCAGCAGCGTAGATGGACACAGAAACTATGGCTACACCTTC. Full variable domain (missing parts from reference TRBV9 and TRBJ1-2): DSGVTQTPKHLITATGQRVTLRCSPRSGDLSVYWYQQSLDQGLQFLIQYYNGEERAKGNILERFSAQQFPDLHSELNLSSLELGDSALYFCASSVDGHRNYGYTFGSGTRLTVV.

This clonotype showed up just a few times. This sequence joins TRBV4-3 and TRBJ2-1, with no clear D. Germline values: CDR1 LGHNA, CDR2 YSLEER. Trimming pared 0 bases from V and 7 bases from J, leaving 7 bases between. The length of the CDR3 is 13 residues. The CDR3: CASSQDLQNEQFF. CDR3 nucleotides: TGCGCCAGCAGCCAAGATCTCCAAAATGAGCAGTTCTTC.

This clonotype was counted a few times. The genes are TRBV5-6 and TRBJ1-2, with a tentative D call TRBD1 (6 bases). The ends were cut back, 2 bases at V and 0 bases at J, with 11 bases in the middle. The CDR3 is 15 amino acids. Germline CDR1 and CDR2: SGHDT and YYEEEE. CDR3: CASSFGQLSNYGYTF. In DNA form, the CDR3 reads TGTGCCAGCAGCTTTGGACAGCTCTCTAACTATGGCTACACCTTC.

This clonotype was detected only a few times. The J gene is TRBJ1-5, the V gene TRBV12-3 or TRBV12-4, with TRBD1 identical over 10 bases. There are 14 residues in the CDR3. After removal of 6 bases from V and 5 bases from J, the junction contained 4 bases not matched to a gene. CDR3 region: CASRGTGVHQPQHF. As DNA, the CDR3 is TGTGCCAGCAGGGGGACAGGGGTTCATCAGCCCCAGCATTTT.

This clonotype was seen only a few times. The J gene is TRBJ2-5, the V gene TRBV11-2; either TRBD1 or TRBD2 may supply D (7 bases each). V dropped 4 bases and J dropped 7 bases, with 22 bases sitting between them. The germline V gene has CDR1 SGHAT and CDR2 FQNNGV. This CDR3 spans 16 amino acids. The DNA of the CDR3 is TGTGCCAGCAGCTACCTAGCGGAGAGGGGGCAGGGGACCCAGTACTTC. Protein sequence: CASSYLAERGQGTQYF. Together with reference TRBV11-2 and TRBJ2-5, the CDR3 gives the full variable domain: EAGVAQSPRYKIIEKRQSVAFWCNPISGHATLYWYQQILGQGPKLLIQFQNNGVVDDSQLPKDRFSAERLKGVDSTLKIQPAKLEDSAVYLCASSYLAERGQGTQYFGPGTRLLVL.

This clonotype was recorded a few times. The chain joins TRBV12-3 or TRBV12-4 to TRBJ1-2, with D unclear. The CDR3 has 11 residues. The ends were cut back, 1 base at V and 13 bases at J, with 10 bases in the middle. For the CDR3, the DNA is TGTGCCAGCAGTTTAGGCCCGACTTCCACCTTC. It codes for CASSLGPTSTF.

The chain recombines TRBV15 with TRBJ2-2, with 8 nucleotides matching TRBD1. The CDR3 consists of 16 residues. The junction had 6 bases not matched to a gene; V was cut back by 2 bases and J by 4 bases. From germline, CDR1 is LNHNV and CDR2 YYDKDF (reference sequence). CDR3 amino acids: CATSRPDRGGTGELFF. The CDR3, as DNA: TGTGCCACCAGCAGACCAGACAGGGGAGGCACCGGGGAGCTGTTTTTT.

This chain uses TRBV12-3 or TRBV12-4 with TRBJ1-1; D might be TRBD1 (6 bases). V lost 2 bases, J lost 3 bases, and 10 bases lay in between. The CDR3 extends over 14 amino acids. CDR3: CASSLSRGDTEAFF. CDR3 nucleotides: TGTGCCAGCAGTTTAAGTAGGGGGGACACTGAAGCTTTCTTT.

V gene TRBV19 combines with J gene TRBJ1-1; 9 bases line up with TRBD1. V dropped 7 bases and J dropped 6; count of bases not matched to a gene: 6. Germline loops: CDR1 LNHDA, CDR2 SQIVND (reference sequence). This CDR3 region has 13 residues. In nucleotides, the CDR3 is TGTGCCAGTAAACTACAGGGGGCGGCTGAAGCTTTCTTT. Translated, it gives CASKLQGAAEAFF.

The table lists this clonotype with a few counts. The chain joins TRBV15 to TRBJ2-5; D possibly matches TRBD1 or TRBD2 (6 bases each). Trimming took off 1 base at V and 4 bases at J, with 16 bases between the two ends. Germline lookup yields CDR1 LNHNV and CDR2 YYDKDF (reference sequence). This CDR3 region has 16 residues. The CDR3 bases are TGTGCCACCAGCAGAGGGGGTACAGGGAGGCCAGAGACCCAGTACTTC. This encodes CATSRGGTGRPETQYF.

J is TRBJ2-1 and V is TRBV29-1, with 10 bases that match TRBD1. This CDR3 has 12 residues. Germline CDR1 SQVTM, CDR2 ANQGSEA. The junction had 4 bases not matched to a gene; V was cut back by 7 bases and J by 7 bases. The CDR3 nucleotides are TGCAGCGGTGACAGGGGGCGGAATGAGCAGTTCTTC. It yields the protein CSGDRGRNEQFF.

This clonotype has a count of ten or more. V is TRBV6-6 and J is TRBJ1-2, with D perhaps TRBD1 (5 bases). V lost 5 bases, J lost 4 bases, and 11 bases lay in between. This CDR3 is 13 amino acids long. In germline, CDR1 is MNHNY, CDR2 SVGAGI (reference sequence). CDR3 nucleotides: TGTGCCAGCAGTGCAGGGTCGGGCTATGGCTACACCTTC. It translates to CASSAGSGYGYTF.

This clonotype was picked up a small number of times. V is TRBV5-1 and J is TRBJ2-5, with 9 positions matching TRBD2. This CDR3 is built from 16 residues. After removal of 0 bases from V and 1 base from J, the junction contained 4 bases not matched to a gene. Per germline, CDR1 SGHRS and CDR2 YFSETQ. CDR3 loop: CASSLAQTSGQETQYF. The CDR3 DNA is TGCGCCAGCAGCTTGGCCCAGACTAGCGGCCAAGAGACCCAGTACTTC.

The V and J genes are TRBV10-3 and TRBJ2-1, with D perhaps TRBD1 (6 bases). The CDR3 extends over 16 amino acids. Germline values: CDR1 ENHRY, CDR2 SYGVKD. Deletions cut 6 bases from V and 7 bases from J, with 22 bases between. CDR3 sequence reads: CAIRPAKVNTGNEQFF. DNA for the CDR3: TGTGCCATCAGACCGGCCAAGGTAAACACAGGGAATGAGCAGTTCTTC.

Many counts were recorded for this clonotype. The rearrangement links TRBV20-1 to TRBJ1-3; D perhaps matches TRBD1 (5 bases). The germline gives CDR1 DFQATT, CDR2 SNEGSKA (reference sequence). The CDR3 is 14 residues long. The germline V and J ends were trimmed by 6 bases and 2 bases, with 14 bases remaining between them. CDR3 sequence reads: CSAPSGTAGNTIYF. The CDR3 region has the DNA TGCAGTGCGCCTTCCGGGACGGCTGGAAACACCATATATTTT.

Notes on this clonotype: A clone one base away is much larger, so this may be a read error. V is TRBV4-3 and J is TRBJ2-2, with a tentative D call TRBD1 (5 bases). V lost 4 bases and J lost 1, with 13 bases in between. The CDR3 consists of 16 residues. Germline loops: CDR1 LGHNA, CDR2 YSLEER. The CDR3 DNA sequence: TGCGCCAGCAGCCGAGAAACTGGACAGAACACCGGGGAGCTGTTTTTT. Translated: CASSRETGQNTGELFF.

This chain uses TRBV18 with TRBJ2-1; 10 nucleotides line up with TRBD2. V shed 5 bases, J shed 1 base, and the junction held 8 bases outside the gene matches. Germline assignment: CDR1 KGHSH and CDR2 LQKENI. The CDR3 has 17 residues. The CDR3 sequence is CASSWSSGGGSYNEQFF. The CDR3 region has the DNA TGTGCCAGCTCATGGTCGAGCGGGGGGGGTTCCTACAATGAGCAGTTCTTC.

The chain recombines TRBV7-2 with TRBJ2-2; 8 nucleotides align to TRBD2. Germline V gene lookup returns CDR1 SGHTA and CDR2 FQGNSA. J gave up 4 bases and V 5 bases, and 9 bases lay outside the gene matches. The CDR3 is 16 residues long. The CDR3 spells CASSRQAGASTGELFF. CDR3 in DNA: TGTGCCAGCAGCCGCCAAGCGGGAGCTAGCACCGGGGAGCTGTTTTTT.

The chain has TRBV12-3 or TRBV12-4 and TRBJ1-2, with D unresolved. CDR3 length: 13 amino acids. The germline V and J ends were trimmed by 0 bases and 7 bases, with 9 bases remaining between them. The CDR3 DNA reads TGTGCCAGCAGTTTAGCAGGGTTGGGTGGCTACACCTTC. Translation gives CASSLAGLGGYTF.